This record looks at one TCR beta chain sequence and its context. The target antigen is unknown. These data are taken from a study of beta chain features in type 1 diabetes. Every isolated RNA sample was fully reverse transcribed, so sequencing captured expressed TCRB transcripts. The assay was immunoSEQ multiplex PCR, and TCRdb's table has in-frame clones only and misses some. Of over 700,000 clones listed, 15% to 20% were seen once; the top ten hold around 0.02%. Study outcomes and limitations: TCRB CDR3 length was moderately but significantly reduced in all four CD4+ subsets of Type 1 diabetes patients. A PCR bias possibly favoring shorter templates would apply equally to patients and controls.

Every donor had blood drawn once into heparin, roughly 0.11 L on average. Once sorted, every population was more than 98% pure. The CDR3 sequence is 13 residues long. Germline V gene sequence: CDR1 KGHSH, CDR2 LQKENI. Unmatched junction bases numbered 4, after V lost 4 bases and J lost 5 bases. The sequencing sample was made of naive CD4+ T cells from blood. This chain joins TRBV18 and TRBJ2-5; 7 nucleotides agree with TRBD2. The sequence was obtained from a woman younger than 30 in good health. DNA of the CDR3: TGTGCCAGCTCACTTACTAGCGAGGAGACCCAGTACTTC. Its protein is CASSLTSEETQYF.